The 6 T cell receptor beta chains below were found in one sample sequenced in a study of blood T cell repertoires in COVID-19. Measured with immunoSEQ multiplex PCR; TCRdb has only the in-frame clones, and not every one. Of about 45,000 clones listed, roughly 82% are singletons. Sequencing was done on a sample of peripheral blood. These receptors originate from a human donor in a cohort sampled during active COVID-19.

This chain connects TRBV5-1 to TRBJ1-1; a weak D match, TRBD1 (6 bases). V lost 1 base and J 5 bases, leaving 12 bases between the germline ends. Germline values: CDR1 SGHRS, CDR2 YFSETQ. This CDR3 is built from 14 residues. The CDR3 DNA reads TGCGCCAGCAGCTTGTCCCGACAGGAGACTGAAGCTTTCTTT. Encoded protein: CASSLSRQETEAFF.

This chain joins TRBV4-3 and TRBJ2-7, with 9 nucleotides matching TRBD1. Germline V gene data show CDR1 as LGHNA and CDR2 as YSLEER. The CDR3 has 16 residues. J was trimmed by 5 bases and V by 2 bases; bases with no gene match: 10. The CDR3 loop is CASSQYSGTGSHEQYF. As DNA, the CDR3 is TGCGCCAGCAGCCAATATTCCGGGACAGGGTCCCACGAGCAGTACTTC.

Here the CDR3 DNA reads TGTGCCAGTAGTACCCGGACTATCTCAACCGGCACAGATACGCAGTATTTT. It encodes CASSTRTISTGTDTQYF. This rearrangement joins TRBV19 to TRBJ2-3; tentative D call: TRBD2 (6 bases). V lost 4 bases and J 1 base, leaving 18 bases between the germline ends. The CDR3 length is 17 residues. Germline lookup yields CDR1 LNHDA and CDR2 SQIVND (reference sequence).

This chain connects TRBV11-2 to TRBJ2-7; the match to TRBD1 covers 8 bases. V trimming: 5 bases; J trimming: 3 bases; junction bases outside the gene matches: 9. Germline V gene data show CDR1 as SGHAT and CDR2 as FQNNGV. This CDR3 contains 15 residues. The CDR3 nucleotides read TGTGCCAGCAGCCACGGGACAGGAAACTACTACGAGCAGTACTTC. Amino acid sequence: CASSHGTGNYYEQYF.

The DNA of the CDR3 is TGTGCCAGCAGCCAAGATCGAGCAGCGGGGACAGATACGCAGTATTTT. This gives the protein CASSQDRAAGTDTQYF. V and J are TRBV3-1 (or the pseudogene TRBV3-2) and TRBJ2-3; 7 bases are shared with TRBD2. This CDR3 is 16 amino acids long. The germline CDR1 and CDR2 sequences are LGHDT and YNNKEL (reference sequence). V lost 0 bases, J lost 3 bases, and 6 bases stayed unmatched.

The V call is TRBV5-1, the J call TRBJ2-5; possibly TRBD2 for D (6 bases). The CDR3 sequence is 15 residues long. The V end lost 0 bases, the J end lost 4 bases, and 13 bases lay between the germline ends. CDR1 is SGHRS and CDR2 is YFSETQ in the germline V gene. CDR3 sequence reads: CASSLVGGDGETQYF. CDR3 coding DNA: TGCGCCAGCAGCTTGGTCGGCGGGGACGGAGAGACCCAGTACTTC.